This TCR beta chain was captured in a study of blood T cell repertoires in COVID-19. Study summary: Sample material is recorded as cDNA or gDNA derived from T cells, B-cell-depleted T cells, or PBMCs.

How the authors handled the data: Researchers report that nucleated cell counts were estimated from reference gene primer amplification. Using immunoSEQ multiplex PCR, the repertoire was profiled, and TCRdb retains in-frame clones only, with some absent. The V and J calls and clone size come from that table; D and trimming were worked out from the DNA. The sample lists fewer than 300,000 clones; roughly 88% were seen once. CDR1 ENHRY and CDR2 SYGVKD come from the germline V gene. Trimming stripped 2 bases from V and 0 bases from J, with 7 bases between. The CDR3 extends over 15 amino acids. The specimen sequenced was PBMCs or T cells enriched from blood (not recorded which). This TCR came from a woman between 35 and 50 years old with acute COVID-19. The chain employs TRBV10-3 and TRBJ2-2, with unresolved D. Here the CDR3 reads CAISEKHANTGELFF. Here the CDR3 DNA reads TGTGCCATCAGTGAGAAGCACGCGAACACCGGGGAGCTGTTTTTT.